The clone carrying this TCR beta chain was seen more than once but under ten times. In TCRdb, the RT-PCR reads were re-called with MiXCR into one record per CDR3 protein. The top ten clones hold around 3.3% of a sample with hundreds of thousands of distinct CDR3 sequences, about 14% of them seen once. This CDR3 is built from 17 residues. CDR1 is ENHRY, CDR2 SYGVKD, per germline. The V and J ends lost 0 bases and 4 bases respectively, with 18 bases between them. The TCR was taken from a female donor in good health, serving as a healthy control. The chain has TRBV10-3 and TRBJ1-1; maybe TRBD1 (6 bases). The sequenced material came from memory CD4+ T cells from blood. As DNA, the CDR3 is TGTGCCATCAGTGAGTCAGGGAGGGGGGTCCTGGTCACTGAAGCTTTCTTT. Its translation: CAISESGRGVLVTEAFF.